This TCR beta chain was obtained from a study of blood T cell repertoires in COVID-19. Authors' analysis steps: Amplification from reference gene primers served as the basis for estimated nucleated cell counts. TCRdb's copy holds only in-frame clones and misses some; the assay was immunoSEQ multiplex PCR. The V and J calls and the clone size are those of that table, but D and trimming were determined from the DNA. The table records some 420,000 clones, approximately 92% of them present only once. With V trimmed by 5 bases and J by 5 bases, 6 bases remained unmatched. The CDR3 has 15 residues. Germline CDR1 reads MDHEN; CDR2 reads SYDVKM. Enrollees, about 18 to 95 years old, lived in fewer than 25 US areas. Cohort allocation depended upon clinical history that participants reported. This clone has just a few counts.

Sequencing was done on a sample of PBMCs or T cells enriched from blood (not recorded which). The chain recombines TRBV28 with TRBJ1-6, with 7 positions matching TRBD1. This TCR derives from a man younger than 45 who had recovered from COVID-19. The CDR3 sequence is CASSTPGQNNSPLHF. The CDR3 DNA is TGTGCCAGCAGTACCCCGGGACAGAATAATTCACCCCTCCACTTT. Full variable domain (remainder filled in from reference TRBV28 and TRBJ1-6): DVKVTQSSRYLVKRTGEKVFLECVQDMDHENMFWYRQDPGLGLRLIYFSYDVKMKEKGDIPEGYSVSREKKERFSLILESASTNQTSMYLCASSTPGQNNSPLHFGNGTRLTVT.